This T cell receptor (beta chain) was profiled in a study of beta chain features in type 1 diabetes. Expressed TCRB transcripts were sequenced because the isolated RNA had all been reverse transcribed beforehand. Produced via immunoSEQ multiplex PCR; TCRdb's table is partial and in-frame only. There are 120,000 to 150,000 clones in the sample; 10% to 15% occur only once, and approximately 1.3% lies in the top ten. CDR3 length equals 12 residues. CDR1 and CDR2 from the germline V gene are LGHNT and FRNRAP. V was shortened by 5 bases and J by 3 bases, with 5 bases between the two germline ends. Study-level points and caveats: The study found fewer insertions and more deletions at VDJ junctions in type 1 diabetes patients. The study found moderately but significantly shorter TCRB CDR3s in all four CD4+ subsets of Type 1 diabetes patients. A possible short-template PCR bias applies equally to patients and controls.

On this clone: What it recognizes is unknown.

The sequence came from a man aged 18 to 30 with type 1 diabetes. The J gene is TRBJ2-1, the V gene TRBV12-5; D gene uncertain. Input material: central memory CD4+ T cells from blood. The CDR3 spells CASGTRYNEQFF. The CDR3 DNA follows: TGTGCTAGTGGTACCCGCTACAATGAGCAGTTCTTC.